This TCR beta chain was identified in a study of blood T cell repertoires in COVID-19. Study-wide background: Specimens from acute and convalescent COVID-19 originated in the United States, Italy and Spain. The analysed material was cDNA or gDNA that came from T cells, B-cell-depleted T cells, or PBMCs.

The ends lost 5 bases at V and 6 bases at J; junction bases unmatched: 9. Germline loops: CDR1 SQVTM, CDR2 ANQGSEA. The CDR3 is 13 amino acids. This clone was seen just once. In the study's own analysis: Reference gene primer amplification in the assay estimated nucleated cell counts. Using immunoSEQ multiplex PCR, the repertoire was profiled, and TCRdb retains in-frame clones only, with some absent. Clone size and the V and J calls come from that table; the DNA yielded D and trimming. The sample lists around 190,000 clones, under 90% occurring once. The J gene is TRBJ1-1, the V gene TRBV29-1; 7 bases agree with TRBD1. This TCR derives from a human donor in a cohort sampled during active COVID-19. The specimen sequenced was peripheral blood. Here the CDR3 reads CSVRQGPAAEAFF. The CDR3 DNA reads TGCAGCGTTCGACAGGGTCCTGCAGCTGAAGCTTTCTTT.